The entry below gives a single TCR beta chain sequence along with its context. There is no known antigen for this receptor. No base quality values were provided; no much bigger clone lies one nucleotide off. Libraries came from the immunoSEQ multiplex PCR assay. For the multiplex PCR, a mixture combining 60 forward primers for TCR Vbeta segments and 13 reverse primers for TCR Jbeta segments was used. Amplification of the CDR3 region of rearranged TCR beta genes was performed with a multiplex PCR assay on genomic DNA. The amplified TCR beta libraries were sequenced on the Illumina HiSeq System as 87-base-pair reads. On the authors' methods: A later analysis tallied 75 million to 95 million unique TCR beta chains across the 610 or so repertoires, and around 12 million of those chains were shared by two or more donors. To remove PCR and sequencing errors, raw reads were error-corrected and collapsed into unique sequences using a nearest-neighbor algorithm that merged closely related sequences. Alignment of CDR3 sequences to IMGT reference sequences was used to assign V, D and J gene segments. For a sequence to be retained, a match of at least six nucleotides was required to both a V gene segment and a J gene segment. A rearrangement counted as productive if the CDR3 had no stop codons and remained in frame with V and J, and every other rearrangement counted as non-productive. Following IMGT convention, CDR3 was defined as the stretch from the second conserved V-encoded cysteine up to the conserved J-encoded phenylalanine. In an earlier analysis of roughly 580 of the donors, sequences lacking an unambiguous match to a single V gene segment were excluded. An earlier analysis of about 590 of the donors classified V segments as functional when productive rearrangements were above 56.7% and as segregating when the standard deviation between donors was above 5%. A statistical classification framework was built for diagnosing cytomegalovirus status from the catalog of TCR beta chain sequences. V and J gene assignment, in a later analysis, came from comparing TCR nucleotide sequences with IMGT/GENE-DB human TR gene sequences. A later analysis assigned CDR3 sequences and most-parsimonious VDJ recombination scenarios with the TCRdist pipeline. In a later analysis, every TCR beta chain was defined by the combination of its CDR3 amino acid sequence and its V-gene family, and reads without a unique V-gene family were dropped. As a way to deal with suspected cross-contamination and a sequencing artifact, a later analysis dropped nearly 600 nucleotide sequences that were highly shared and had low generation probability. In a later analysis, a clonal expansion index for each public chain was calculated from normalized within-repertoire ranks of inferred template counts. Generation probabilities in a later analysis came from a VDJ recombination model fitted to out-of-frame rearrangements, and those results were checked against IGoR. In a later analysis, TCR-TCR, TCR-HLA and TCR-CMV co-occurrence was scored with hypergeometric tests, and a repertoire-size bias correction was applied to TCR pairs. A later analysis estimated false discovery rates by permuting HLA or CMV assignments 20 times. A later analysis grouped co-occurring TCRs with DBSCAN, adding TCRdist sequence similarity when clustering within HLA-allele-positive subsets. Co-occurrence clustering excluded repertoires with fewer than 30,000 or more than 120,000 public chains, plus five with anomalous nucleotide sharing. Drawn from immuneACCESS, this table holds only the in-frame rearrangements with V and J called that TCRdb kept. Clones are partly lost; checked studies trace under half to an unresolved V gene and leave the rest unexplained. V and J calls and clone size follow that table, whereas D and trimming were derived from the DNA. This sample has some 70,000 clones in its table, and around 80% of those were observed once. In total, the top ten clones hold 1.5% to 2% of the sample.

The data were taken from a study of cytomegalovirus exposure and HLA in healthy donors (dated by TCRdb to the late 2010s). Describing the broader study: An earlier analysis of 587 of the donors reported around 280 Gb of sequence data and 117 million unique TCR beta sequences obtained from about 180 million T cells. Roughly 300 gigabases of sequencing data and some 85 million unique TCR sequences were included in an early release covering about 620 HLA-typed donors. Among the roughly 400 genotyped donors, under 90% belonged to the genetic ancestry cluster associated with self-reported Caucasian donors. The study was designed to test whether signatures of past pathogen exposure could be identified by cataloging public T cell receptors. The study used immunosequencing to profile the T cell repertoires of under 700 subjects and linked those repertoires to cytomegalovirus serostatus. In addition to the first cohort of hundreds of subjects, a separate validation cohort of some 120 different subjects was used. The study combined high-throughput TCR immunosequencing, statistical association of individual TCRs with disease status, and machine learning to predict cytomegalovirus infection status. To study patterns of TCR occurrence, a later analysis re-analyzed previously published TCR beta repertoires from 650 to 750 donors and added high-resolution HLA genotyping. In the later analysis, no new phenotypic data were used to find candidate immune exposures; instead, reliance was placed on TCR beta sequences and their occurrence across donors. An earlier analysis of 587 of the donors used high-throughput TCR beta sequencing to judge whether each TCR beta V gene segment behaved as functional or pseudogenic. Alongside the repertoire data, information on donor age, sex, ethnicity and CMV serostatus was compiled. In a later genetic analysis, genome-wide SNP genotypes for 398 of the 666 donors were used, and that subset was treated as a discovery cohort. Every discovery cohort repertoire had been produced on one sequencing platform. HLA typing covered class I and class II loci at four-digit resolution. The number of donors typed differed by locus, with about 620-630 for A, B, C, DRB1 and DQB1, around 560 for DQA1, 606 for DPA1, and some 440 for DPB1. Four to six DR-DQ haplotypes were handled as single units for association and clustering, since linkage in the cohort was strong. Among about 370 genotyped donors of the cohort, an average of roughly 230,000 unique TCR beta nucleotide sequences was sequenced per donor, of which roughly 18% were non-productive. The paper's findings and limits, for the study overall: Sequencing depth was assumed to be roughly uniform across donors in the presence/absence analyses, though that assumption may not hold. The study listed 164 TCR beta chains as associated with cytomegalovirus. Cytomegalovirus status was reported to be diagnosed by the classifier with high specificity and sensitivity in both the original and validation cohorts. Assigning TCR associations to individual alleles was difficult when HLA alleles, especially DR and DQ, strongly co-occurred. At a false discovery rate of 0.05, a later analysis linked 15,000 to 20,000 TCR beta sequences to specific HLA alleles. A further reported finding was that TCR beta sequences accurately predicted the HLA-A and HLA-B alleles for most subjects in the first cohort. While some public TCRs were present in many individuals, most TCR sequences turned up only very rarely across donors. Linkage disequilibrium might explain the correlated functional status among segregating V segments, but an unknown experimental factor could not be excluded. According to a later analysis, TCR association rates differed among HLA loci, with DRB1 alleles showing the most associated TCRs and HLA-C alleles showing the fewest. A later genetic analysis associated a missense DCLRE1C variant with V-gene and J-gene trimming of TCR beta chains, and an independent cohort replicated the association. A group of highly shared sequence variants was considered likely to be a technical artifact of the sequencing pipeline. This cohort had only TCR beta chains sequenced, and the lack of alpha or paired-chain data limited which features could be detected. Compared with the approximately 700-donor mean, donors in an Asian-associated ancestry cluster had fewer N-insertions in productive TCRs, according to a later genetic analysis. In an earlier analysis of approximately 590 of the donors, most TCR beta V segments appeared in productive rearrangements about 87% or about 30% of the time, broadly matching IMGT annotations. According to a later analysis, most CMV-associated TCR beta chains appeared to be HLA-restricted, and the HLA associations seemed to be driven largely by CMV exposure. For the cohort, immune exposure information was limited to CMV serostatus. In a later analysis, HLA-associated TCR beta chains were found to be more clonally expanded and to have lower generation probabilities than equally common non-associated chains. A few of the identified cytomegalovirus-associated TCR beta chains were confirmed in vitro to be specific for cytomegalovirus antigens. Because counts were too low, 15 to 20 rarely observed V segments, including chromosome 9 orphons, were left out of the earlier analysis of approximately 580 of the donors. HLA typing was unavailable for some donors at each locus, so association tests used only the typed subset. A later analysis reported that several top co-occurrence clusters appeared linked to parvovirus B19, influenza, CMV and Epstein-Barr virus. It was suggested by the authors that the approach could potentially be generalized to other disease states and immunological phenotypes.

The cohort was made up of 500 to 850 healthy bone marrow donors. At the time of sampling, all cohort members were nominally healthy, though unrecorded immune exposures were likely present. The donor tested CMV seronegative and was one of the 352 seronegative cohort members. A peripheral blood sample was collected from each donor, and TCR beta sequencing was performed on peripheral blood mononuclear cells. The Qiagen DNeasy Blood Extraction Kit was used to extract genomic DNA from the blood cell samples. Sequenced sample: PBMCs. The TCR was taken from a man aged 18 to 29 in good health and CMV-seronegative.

For the CDR3, the sequence is CARPTQGAGANVLTF. The DNA reads TGTGCCAGACCGACACAGGGGGCTGGGGCCAACGTCCTGACTTTC. Rearrangement joined TRBV6-5 to TRBJ2-6, and 8 bases in between align with TRBD1. Reading from cysteine to phenylalanine, the CDR3 counts 15 amino acids. The retained sequence is limited to the CDR3, 45 bases, with the frame set at the first base. The germline V gene specifies MNHEY as CDR1 and SVGAGI as CDR2. V has 9 bases trimmed and J has 2 bases trimmed; junction bases matching no gene number 6.